This T cell receptor (beta chain) was profiled in a study of blood T cell repertoires in COVID-19. Across the study: The United States, Italy and Spain were the sources of the acute and convalescent COVID-19 samples. Nucleic acid was either cDNA or gDNA, and it came from T cells, B-cell-depleted T cells, or PBMCs.

In the authors' workflow: Reference gene primers were amplified, and this amplification served to estimate nucleated cell counts. Here immunoSEQ multiplex PCR was the method, and the copy in TCRdb shows in-frame clones only, minus some. That table gives V, J and clone size, and the DNA gave D and trimming. The table has about 220,000 clones, approximately 83% seen once. Trimming stripped 4 bases from V and 5 bases from J, with 18 bases between. The CDR3 has 15 amino acids. Germline assignment: CDR1 SGHTA and CDR2 FQGTGA. The TCR was taken from a woman aged 30 to 39 who had recovered from COVID-19. J is TRBJ2-7 and V is TRBV7-3, with a possible D match to TRBD2 (5 bases). The sample consisted of peripheral blood. CDR3 bases: TGTGCCAGCAGCTCCCCCGACACGTCGGGAAACGAGCAGTACTTC. This translates into CASSSPDTSGNEQYF.